Below, 30 T cell receptor beta chains from the same sample are listed, as sequenced in a study of blood T cell repertoires in COVID-19. The assay was immunoSEQ multiplex PCR, and TCRdb's table has in-frame clones only and misses some. The sample records some 250,000 clones, roughly 88% being singletons. The sample taken for sequencing was PBMCs or T cells enriched from blood (not recorded which). The receptors come from a woman between 50 and 59 years old who had recovered from COVID-19.

As to this clone: This same CDR3 is encoded by further DNA sequences in the sample. The J gene is TRBJ1-2, the V gene TRBV2; 8 nucleotides agree with TRBD1. The CDR3 runs to 13 residues. The ends lost 6 bases at V and 4 bases at J; junction bases unmatched: 4. Germline V lookup: CDR1 SNHLY, CDR2 FYNNEI. CDR3 nucleotides: TGTGCCAGCAGAGACAGGGGACCCTATGGCTACACCTTC. Amino acid sequence: CASRDRGPYGYTF.

This sequence joins TRBV7-3 and TRBJ1-2; tentatively, D is TRBD1 (5 bases). Germline lookup yields CDR1 SGHTA and CDR2 FQGTGA. This CDR3 is 13 amino acids long. Trimming stripped 1 base from V and 6 bases from J, with 9 bases between. CDR3 sequence (DNA): TGTGCCAGCAGCTTAAGGGCAGGGAATGGCTACACCTTC. It specifies CASSLRAGNGYTF.

The chain combines TRBV19 with TRBJ1-2, with 10 bases identical to TRBD1. CDR1 is LNHDA and CDR2 is SQIVND in the germline V gene (reference sequence). The CDR3 spans 16 residues. Unmatched junction bases numbered 12, after V lost 5 bases and J lost 6 bases. CDR3 in DNA: TGTGCCAGTAGTTTTCGGACAGGGGGAAGAGGAAATGGCTACACCTTC. Amino acid sequence: CASSFRTGGRGNGYTF.

The gene calls are TRBV27 and TRBJ1-3, with 7 bases identical to TRBD1. CDR1 and CDR2 (germline): MNHEY, SMNVEV (reference sequence). The CDR3 contains 14 residues. Trimming cost V 5 bases and J 2 bases; bases outside gene matches: 3. The CDR3 loop is CASSPGTAGNTIYF. In DNA, the CDR3 is TGTGCCAGCAGTCCTGGGACAGCTGGAAACACCATATATTTT.

V usage is TRBV7-6 and J usage is TRBJ2-3; TRBD2 matches 8 bases. With V trimmed by 5 bases and J by 0 bases, 4 bases remained unmatched. Per germline, CDR1 SGHVS and CDR2 FNYEAQ. The length of the CDR3 is 15 residues. The CDR3 loop is CASSLSGTSTDTQYF. CDR3 in DNA: TGTGCCAGCAGCCTTAGCGGGACTAGCACAGATACGCAGTATTTT.

The chain links TRBV6-1 to TRBJ1-1; no definite D call. Deletions cut 2 bases from V and 5 bases from J, with 15 bases between. CDR3 length: 15 amino acids. The germline V gene has CDR1 MNHNS and CDR2 SASEGT. CDR3 loop: CASSEKVFGLTEAFF. As DNA, the CDR3 is TGTGCCAGCAGTGAAAAGGTTTTCGGGTTAACTGAAGCTTTCTTT.

V is TRBV6-5 and J is TRBJ2-5; D not certain. Germline CDR1 is MNHEY and CDR2 is SVGAGI. This CDR3 is 10 amino acids long. The V end lost 9 bases, the J end lost 2 bases, and 4 bases lay between the germline ends. CDR3 bases: TGTGCCAGTAAACAAGAGACCCAGTACTTC. This encodes CASKQETQYF.

This clone was seen a handful of times. The chain carries TRBV29-1 and TRBJ1-2, with D perhaps TRBD1 (6 bases). V shed 7 bases and J shed 2 bases, with 17 bases lying between them. This CDR3 is built from 14 residues. Germline assignment: CDR1 SQVTM and CDR2 ANQGSEA. In nucleotides, the CDR3 is TGCAGCGCACCCTCCCCACAGGGAAACTATGGCTACACCTTC. Its translation is CSAPSPQGNYGYTF.

This chain joins TRBV5-5 and TRBJ2-3, with D maybe TRBD1 (8 bases). Trimming took 4 bases from V and 5 from J, leaving 14 bases between them. Germline CDR1 and CDR2: SGHKS and YYEKEE (reference sequence). This CDR3 contains 14 residues. CDR3 region: CASSINRGGDTQYF. The CDR3 DNA follows: TGTGCCAGCAGCATAAACAGGGGGGGAGATACGCAGTATTTT.

DNA for the CDR3: TGTGCCAGCAGCTTAGTGGGGGGGTACGGCTACACCTTC. Translation gives CASSLVGGYGYTF. J is TRBJ1-2 and V is TRBV7-2; possible D gene TRBD1, 5 bases. This CDR3 spans 13 amino acids. V lost 1 base, J lost 8 bases, and 11 bases lay in between. Germline values: CDR1 SGHTA, CDR2 FQGNSA.

The chain joins TRBV7-9 to TRBJ2-7; 8 bases are a match to TRBD2. The germline CDR1 and CDR2 sequences are SEHNR and FQNEAQ (reference sequence). The CDR3 is 16 amino acids. V was clipped by 7 bases and J by 6 bases; unmatched bases: 17. The DNA of the CDR3 is TGTGCCAGCACCCTTGGGGGCAGTAGCGGGAAACTCGAGCAGTACTTC. Translated, it gives CASTLGGSSGKLEQYF. Variable domain in full (rest from reference TRBV7-9 and TRBJ2-7): DTGVSQNPRHKITKRGQNVTFRCDPISEHNRLYWYRQTLGQGPEFLTYFQNEAQLEKSRLLSDRFSAERPKGSFSTLEIQRTEQGDSAMYLCASTLGGSSGKLEQYFGPGTRLTVT.

The rearrangement uses TRBV5-1 and TRBJ2-2; the match to TRBD2 covers 7 bases. The CDR3 has 14 amino acids. The germline V gene has CDR1 SGHRS and CDR2 YFSETQ. Unmatched junction bases numbered 3, after V lost 4 bases and J lost 3 bases. The CDR3 spells CASSRGGDTGELFF. The CDR3 DNA reads as TGCGCCAGCAGCCGGGGAGGGGACACCGGGGAGCTGTTTTTT.

CDR3 DNA: TGTGCCAGCAGTTTATCGGGAGGGGGCTACGAGCAGTACTTC. Its translation is CASSLSGGGYEQYF. The chain carries TRBV27 and TRBJ2-7, with D tentatively TRBD2 (7 bases). The germline V and J ends were trimmed by 0 bases and 3 bases, with 9 bases remaining between them. In germline, CDR1 is MNHEY, CDR2 SMNVEV (reference sequence). The CDR3 totals 14 residues.

The chain links TRBV11-2 to TRBJ1-1; maybe TRBD1 (5 bases). Germline CDR1 reads SGHAT; CDR2 reads FQNNGV. The length of the CDR3 is 14 residues. Trimming cost V 3 bases and J 5 bases, with 13 bases left between them. CDR3 amino acids: CASSLSAGKTEAFF. For the CDR3, the DNA is TGTGCCAGCAGCTTGTCCGCAGGGAAAACTGAAGCTTTCTTT. The variable domain in full, completed from reference TRBV11-2 and TRBJ1-1, reads EAGVAQSPRYKIIEKRQSVAFWCNPISGHATLYWYQQILGQGPKLLIQFQNNGVVDDSQLPKDRFSAERLKGVDSTLKIQPAKLEDSAVYLCASSLSAGKTEAFFGQGTRLTVV.

A few counts support this clone. The chain employs TRBV10-3 and TRBJ1-1, with a possible D match to TRBD1 (6 bases). The germline V gene encodes CDR1 ENHRY and CDR2 SYGVKD. Trimming cost V 5 bases and J 1 base, with 11 bases left between them. CDR3 length equals 14 residues. The CDR3 coding sequence is TGTGCCATCAGTCCCGGGACACAGAACACTGAAGCTTTCTTT. Protein: CAISPGTQNTEAFF.

The V gene is TRBV3-1 (or the pseudogene TRBV3-2), the J gene TRBJ2-2; no firm D call. V lost 1 base and J lost 6, with 6 bases in between. Germline V gene data show CDR1 as LGHDT and CDR2 as YNNKEL (reference sequence). The CDR3 contains 13 residues. The CDR3 is CASSQVFPGELFF. In DNA form, the CDR3 reads TGTGCCAGCAGCCAAGTCTTTCCCGGGGAGCTGTTTTTT.

The chain couples TRBV19 to TRBJ2-4, with D perhaps matching TRBD1 (5 bases). Trimming took 9 bases from V and 9 from J, leaving 18 bases between them. Germline V gene sequence: CDR1 LNHDA, CDR2 SQIVND (reference sequence). This CDR3 is built from 13 residues. The CDR3 DNA reads TGTGCCAGCACGAGAGGCAGGGTGGGCATTCAGTACTTC. Amino acid sequence: CASTRGRVGIQYF. The variable domain in full, completed from reference TRBV19 and TRBJ2-4, reads DGGITQSPKYLFRKEGQNVTLSCEQNLNHDAMYWYRQDPGQGLRLIYYSQIVNDFQKGDIAEGYSVSREKKESFPLTVTSAQKNPTAFYLCASTRGRVGIQYFGAGTRLSVL.

The genes are TRBV2 and TRBJ1-5; D not certain. V shed 2 bases and J shed 4 bases, with 9 bases lying between them. The CDR3 totals 14 residues. Germline CDR1 is SNHLY and CDR2 is FYNNEI. The CDR3 bases are TGTGCCAGCAGTGAATTAGCGGGAAATCAGCCCCAGCATTTT. Protein sequence: CASSELAGNQPQHF. The full variable domain, in which reference TRBV2 and TRBJ1-5 provide the parts outside the CDR3, is EPEVTQTPSHQVTQMGQEVILRCVPISNHLYFYWYRQILGQKVEFLVSFYNNEISEKSEIFDDQFSVERPDGSNFTLKIRSTKLEDSAMYFCASSELAGNQPQHFGDGTRLSIL.

J is TRBJ1-6 and V is TRBV2, with D possibly being TRBD1 (5 bases). Germline-derived CDR1 and CDR2 are SNHLY and FYNNEI. The CDR3 runs 13 residues. The germline V and J ends were trimmed by 4 bases and 8 bases, with 9 bases remaining between them. CDR3 DNA: TGTGCCAGCAGTGTGGGGCCAGATTCACCCCTCCACTTT. It yields the protein CASSVGPDSPLHF.

The chain recombines TRBV19 with TRBJ1-2, with D tentatively TRBD1 (6 bases). The germline V gene encodes CDR1 LNHDA and CDR2 SQIVND (reference sequence). CDR3 length: 14 amino acids. Trimming pared 2 bases from V and 3 bases from J, leaving 10 bases between. CDR3 coding DNA: TGTGCCAGTAGTATAACAGCAGGGGACTATGGCTACACCTTC. Protein sequence: CASSITAGDYGYTF.

J is TRBJ1-5 and V is TRBV6-5, with D possibly matching TRBD1 (5 bases). Germline V gives CDR1 MNHEY, CDR2 SVGAGI. This CDR3 has 13 residues. The V and J ends lost 6 bases and 3 bases respectively, with 9 bases between them. CDR3 sequence: CASRGQINQPQHF. CDR3 DNA sequence: TGTGCCAGCAGGGGGCAGATCAATCAGCCCCAGCATTTT.

This chain joins TRBV18 and TRBJ2-1, with 8 bases matching TRBD2. Germline loops: CDR1 KGHSH, CDR2 LQKENI. CDR3 length: 16 residues. The V segment lost 3 bases and the J segment 4 bases; nucleotides outside the gene matches: 8. CDR3 sequence (DNA): TGTGCCAGCTCACCCTATTACGGGAGGGATTACAATGAGCAGTTCTTC. Its protein is CASSPYYGRDYNEQFF.

This clone was seen only a few times. The genes are TRBV5-1 and TRBJ1-6; D call uncertain. Germline V CDR1 and CDR2: SGHRS, YFSETQ. CDR3 length: 16 amino acids. Between the trimmed V and J ends, which lost 4 bases and 6 bases, there was a span of 17 bases. The CDR3 loop reads CASSLTVGAGNSPLHF. DNA of the CDR3: TGCGCCAGCAGCCTCACTGTGGGAGCCGGTAATTCACCCCTCCACTTT.

V usage is TRBV4-1 and J usage is TRBJ2-2; maybe TRBD2 (6 bases). This CDR3 comprises 14 residues. Germline CDR1 is MGHRA and CDR2 is YSYEKL. Trimming left V 5 bases short and J 3 bases short, with 10 bases between. In DNA form, the CDR3 reads TGCGCCAGCAGCGGGGGGAGTCACACCGGGGAGCTGTTTTTT. Protein: CASSGGSHTGELFF.

The CDR3 DNA reads as TGCGCCAGCAGTAGGCAGGAAGGTGACGAGCAGTACTTC. This translates into CASSRQEGDEQYF. The chain uses TRBV5-1 and TRBJ2-7; the D is unclear. The CDR3 has 13 amino acids. Deletions cut 5 bases from V and 5 bases from J, with 14 bases between. Germline V CDR1 and CDR2: SGHRS, YFSETQ. Supplemented by reference TRBV5-1 and TRBJ2-7, the full variable domain reads KAGVTQTPRYLIKTRGQQVTLSCSPISGHRSVSWYQQTPGQGLQFLFEYFSETQRNKGNFPGRFSGRQFSNSRSEMNVSTLELGDSALYLCASSRQEGDEQYFGPGTRLTVT.

V usage is TRBV28 and J usage is TRBJ1-4, with unresolved D. Germline assignment: CDR1 MDHEN and CDR2 SYDVKM. Trimming removed 1 base from V and 0 bases from J, with 15 bases in between. This CDR3 is 18 amino acids long. CDR3 DNA sequence: TGTGCCAGCAGTTTATCTCCTTTTTATATTGCAACTAATGAAAAACTGTTTTTT. It codes for CASSLSPFYIATNEKLFF.

This sequence joins TRBV5-6 and TRBJ2-2, with D unclear. The germline CDR1 and CDR2 sequences are SGHDT and YYEEEE. V was pared by 4 bases and J by 1 base, with 8 bases between. The CDR3 is 14 amino acids. The CDR3 loop is CASSDTRNTGELFF. The CDR3 DNA reads as TGTGCCAGCAGCGACACCCGGAACACCGGGGAGCTGTTTTTT. Looking up the rest from reference TRBV5-6 and TRBJ2-2 gives the full variable domain: DAGVTQSPTHLIKTRGQQVTLRCSPKSGHDTVSWYQQALGQGPQFIFQYYEEEERQRGNFPDRFSGHQFPNYSSELNVNALLLGDSALYLCASSDTRNTGELFFGEGSRLTVL.

This sequence joins TRBV27 and TRBJ2-1; 7 bases align to TRBD2. This CDR3 is 14 amino acids long. Germline values: CDR1 MNHEY, CDR2 SMNVEV (reference sequence). V shed 3 bases and J 6 bases; nucleotides not matched to a gene: 5. CDR3 protein: CASSFQGGGNEQFF. For the CDR3, the DNA is TGTGCCAGCAGTTTCCAGGGCGGGGGCAATGAGCAGTTCTTC.

The V gene is TRBV10-3, the J gene TRBJ1-6, with D maybe TRBD1 (6 bases). Per germline, CDR1 ENHRY and CDR2 SYGVKD. The V and J ends lost 8 bases and 6 bases respectively, with 11 bases between them. The CDR3 length is 13 residues. CDR3 loop: CAIRKDSNSPLHF. The CDR3 region has the DNA TGTGCCATCCGTAAGGACAGTAATTCACCCCTCCACTTT.

This clone appeared a single time. V is TRBV7-9 and J is TRBJ2-1; 8 nucleotides match TRBD2. This CDR3 is 16 amino acids long. V lost 5 bases, J lost 9 bases, and 15 bases stayed unmatched. CDR1 is SEHNR, CDR2 FQNEAQ, per germline (reference sequence). CDR3 DNA: TGTGCCAGCAGCGACCCCGCCGGGGGGGGGCTCAGTGAGCAGTTCTTC. It encodes CASSDPAGGGLSEQFF.